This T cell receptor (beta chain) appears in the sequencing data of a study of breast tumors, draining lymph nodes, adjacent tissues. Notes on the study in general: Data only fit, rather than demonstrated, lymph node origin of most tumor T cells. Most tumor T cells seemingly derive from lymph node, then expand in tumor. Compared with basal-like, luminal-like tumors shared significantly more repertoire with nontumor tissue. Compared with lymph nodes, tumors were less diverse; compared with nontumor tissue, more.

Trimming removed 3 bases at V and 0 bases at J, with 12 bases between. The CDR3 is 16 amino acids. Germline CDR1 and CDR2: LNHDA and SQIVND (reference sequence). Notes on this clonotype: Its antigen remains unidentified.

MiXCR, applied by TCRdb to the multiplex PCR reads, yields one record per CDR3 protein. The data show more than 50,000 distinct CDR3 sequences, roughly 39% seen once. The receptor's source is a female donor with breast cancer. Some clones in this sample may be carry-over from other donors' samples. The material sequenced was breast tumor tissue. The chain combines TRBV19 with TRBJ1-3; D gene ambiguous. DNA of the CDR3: TGTGCCAGTAGTATCACCGGCAGTTTCTCTGGAAACACCATATATTTT. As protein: CASSITGSFSGNTIYF.